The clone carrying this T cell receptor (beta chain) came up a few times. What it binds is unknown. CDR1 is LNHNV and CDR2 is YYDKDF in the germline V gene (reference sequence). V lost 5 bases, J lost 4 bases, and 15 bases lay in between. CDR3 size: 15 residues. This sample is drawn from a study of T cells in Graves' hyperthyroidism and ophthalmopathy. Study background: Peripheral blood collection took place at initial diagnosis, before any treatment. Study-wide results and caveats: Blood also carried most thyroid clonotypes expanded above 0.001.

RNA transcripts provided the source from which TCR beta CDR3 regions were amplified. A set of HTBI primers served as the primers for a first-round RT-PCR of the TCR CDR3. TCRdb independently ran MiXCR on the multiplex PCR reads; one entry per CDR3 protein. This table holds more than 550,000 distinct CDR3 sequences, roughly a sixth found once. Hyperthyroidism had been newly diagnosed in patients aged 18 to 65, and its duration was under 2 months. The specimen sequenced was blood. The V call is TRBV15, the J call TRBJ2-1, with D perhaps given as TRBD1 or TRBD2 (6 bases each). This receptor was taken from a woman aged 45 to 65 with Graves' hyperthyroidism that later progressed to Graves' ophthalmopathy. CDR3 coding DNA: TGTGCCACCAGCCGTGAGGGGGGAACTTACAATGAGCAGTTCTTC. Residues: CATSREGGTYNEQFF.